The 11 T cell receptor beta chains below all came from one sample that was sequenced in a study of chemoradiotherapy in HPV16-positive cancers. Using immunoSEQ multiplex PCR, the repertoire was profiled, and TCRdb retains in-frame clones only, with some absent. The repertoire includes about 7,800 clones, 55% to 70% of them detected once, and approximately 30% sits in the top ten. Collection took place from a patient who underwent chemoradiotherapy. These receptors were obtained from a human donor with HPV-associated anogenital cancer.

This clone turned up a few times. The chain joins TRBV2 to TRBJ1-5, with TRBD1 matching over 9 bases. CDR3 length: 14 residues. V lost 7 bases to trimming and J lost 7 bases; unmatched junction nucleotides: 8. The germline V gene has CDR1 SNHLY and CDR2 FYNNEI. Here the CDR3 DNA reads TGTGCCAGCAACCCTCAGGGACAGGGCCAGCCCCAGCATTTT. The encoded protein is CASNPQGQGQPQHF.

CDR3 coding DNA: TGTGCCAGCAGTGTAGGGACGTATGGAAACACCATATATTTT. The encoded protein is CASSVGTYGNTIYF. V and J are TRBV6-1 and TRBJ1-3; a possible D gene is TRBD1 (5 bases). Germline lookup yields CDR1 MNHNS and CDR2 SASEGT. The CDR3 runs 14 residues. Trimming shortened V by 4 bases and J by 3 bases, and 10 bases separated the two germline ends.

This clone came up a few times. The CDR3 spells CASSSGTGIYGYTF. The CDR3, as DNA: TGCGCCAGCAGTTCCGGGACAGGGATCTATGGCTACACCTTC. The chain recombines TRBV5-1 with TRBJ1-2, with 9 bases lining up with TRBD1. CDR1 is SGHRS, CDR2 YFSETQ, per germline. The CDR3 runs 14 residues. The ends lost 5 bases at V and 4 bases at J; junction bases unmatched: 6.

The J gene is TRBJ2-3, the V gene TRBV27; the D is unclear. This CDR3 has 14 amino acids. Germline V gene lookup returns CDR1 MNHEY and CDR2 SMNVEV (reference sequence). V was trimmed by 7 bases and J by 5 bases, leaving 16 bases between them. Here the CDR3 DNA reads TGTGCCAGCACGGAAAACCCCGAGCGAGATACGCAGTATTTT. Protein product: CASTENPERDTQYF.

The rearrangement uses TRBV9 and TRBJ2-2; TRBD1 is a possible D gene (5 bases). This CDR3 is built from 16 residues. Trimming pared 0 bases from V and 4 bases from J, leaving 13 bases between. Germline V CDR1 and CDR2: SGDLS, YYNGEE. CDR3 sequence (DNA): TGTGCCAGCAGCGTAGATGGGGCCCCGGGCACCGGGGAGCTGTTTTTT. Translated, it gives CASSVDGAPGTGELFF.

The gene calls are TRBV6-5 and TRBJ2-7; the D gene is possibly TRBD2 (6 bases). CDR3 length equals 14 residues. CDR1 and CDR2 (germline): MNHEY, SVGAGI. V lost 2 bases to trimming and J lost 6 bases, with 14 bases between them. The CDR3 spells CASSYEGLSGEQYF. The CDR3 DNA is TGTGCCAGCAGTTACGAGGGACTTTCCGGCGAGCAGTACTTC.

The chain couples TRBV2 to TRBJ2-7; D might be TRBD2 (7 bases). The CDR3 covers 17 residues. CDR1 is SNHLY, CDR2 FYNNEI, per germline. V was trimmed by 6 bases and J by 0 bases, leaving 21 bases between them. The chain's CDR3 is CASREGRAGAFSYEQYV. In nucleotides, the CDR3 is TGTGCCAGCAGGGAGGGGCGGGCGGGGGCCTTCTCCTACGAGCAGTACGTC.

This sequence joins TRBV20-1 and TRBJ2-7; maybe TRBD2 (6 bases). The CDR3 covers 11 residues. The germline V gene has CDR1 DFQATT and CDR2 SNEGSKA (reference sequence). V lost 4 bases and J 7 bases, leaving 11 bases between the germline ends. Here the CDR3 DNA reads TGCAGTGCTACGACGGGAGTGGAGCAGTACTTC. Encoded protein: CSATTGVEQYF.

The rearrangement links TRBV6-1 to TRBJ1-1, with TRBD1 matching over 10 bases. Germline V CDR1 and CDR2: MNHNS, SASEGT. The CDR3 loop spans 16 amino acids. The trim removed 0 bases at V and 2 bases at J, leaving 3 bases unmatched. The CDR3 region is CASSEAGTGANTEAFF. CDR3 bases: TGTGCCAGCAGTGAAGCGGGGACAGGGGCCAACACTGAAGCTTTCTTT.

The chain couples TRBV7-2 to TRBJ2-7, with 7 bases that match TRBD2. Losses at the gene ends were 0 bases for V and 6 bases for J; bases not matched to a gene: 2. This CDR3 contains 13 residues. Germline V gene data show CDR1 as SGHTA and CDR2 as FQGNSA. CDR3 DNA sequence: TGTGCCAGCAGCTTAGCGGGAGGGCCCGAGCAGTACTTC. Translated, it gives CASSLAGGPEQYF.

This clone has a single count. The rearrangement uses TRBV14 and TRBJ1-2, with D unclear. V was trimmed by 0 bases and J by 2 bases, leaving 13 bases between them. The CDR3 is 16 residues long. Germline V lookup: CDR1 SGHDN, CDR2 FVKESK. As DNA, the CDR3 is TGTGCCAGCAGCCAAGAACTTTGGGCAGCGAACTATGGCTACACCTTC. Translating it yields CASSQELWAANYGYTF.